These 3 T cell receptor beta chains were sequenced from one sample in a study of cytomegalovirus exposure and HLA in healthy donors. PCR used 60 Vbeta primers and 13 Jbeta primers. Generated by immunoSEQ multiplex PCR, the TCRdb table keeps only in-frame clones and is missing some. The sample records approximately 270,000 clones, about four fifths being singletons. Sequencing used PBMCs. These receptor sequences come from a girl aged 2-10 years in good health and CMV-seronegative.

This clone was picked up one time. This sequence joins TRBV21-1 and TRBJ2-1; the DNA was not compared with TRBD2, the D call given in the table. TRBV21-1 is a pseudogene locus. CDR3 length equals 14 residues. The CDR3 nucleotides are TGTGCCAGCAGCAAAGGCGGGAGGGGCCATGAGCAGTTCTTC. Encoded protein: CASSKGGRGHEQFF.

This clone was counted a single time. The chain uses TRBV7-8 and TRBJ1-2; the match to TRBD1 covers 7 bases. This CDR3 comprises 13 residues. CDR1 and CDR2 (germline): SGHVS, FQNEAQ. The trim removed 5 bases at V and 5 bases at J, leaving 5 bases unmatched. The CDR3 nucleotides are TGTGCCAGCAGCCCCCCCAGGGGGTATGGCTACACCTTC. This codes for CASSPPRGYGYTF.

This clone came up a few times. The CDR3 loop reads CASSLGLGPQETQYF. The CDR3 DNA is TGTGCCAGCAGCTTAGGGCTAGGCCCACAAGAGACCCAGTACTTC. V usage is TRBV7-8 and J usage is TRBJ2-5; D remains ambiguous. The CDR3 covers 15 residues. Trimming took off 1 base at V and 2 bases at J, with 11 bases between the two ends. Germline V lookup: CDR1 SGHVS, CDR2 FQNEAQ. Full variable domain (rest looked up from reference TRBV7-8 and TRBJ2-5): GAGVSQSPRYKVAKRGQDVALRCDPISGHVSLFWYQQALGQGPEFLTYFQNEAQLDKSGLPSDRFFAERPEGSVSTLKIQRTQQEDSAVYLCASSLGLGPQETQYFGPGTRLLVL.